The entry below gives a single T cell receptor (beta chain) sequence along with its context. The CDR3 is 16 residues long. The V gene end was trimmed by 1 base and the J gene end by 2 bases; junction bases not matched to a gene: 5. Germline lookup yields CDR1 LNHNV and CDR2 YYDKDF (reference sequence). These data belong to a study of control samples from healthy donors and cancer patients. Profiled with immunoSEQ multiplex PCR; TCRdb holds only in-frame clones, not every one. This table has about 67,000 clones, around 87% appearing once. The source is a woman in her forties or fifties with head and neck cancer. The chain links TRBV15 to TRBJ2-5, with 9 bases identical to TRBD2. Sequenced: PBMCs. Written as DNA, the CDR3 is TGTGCCACCAGCAGAGGAGGTCTAGCGGGGCAAGAGACCCAGTACTTC. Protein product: CATSRGGLAGQETQYF. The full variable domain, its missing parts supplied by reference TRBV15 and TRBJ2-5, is DAMVIQNPRYQVTQFGKPVTLSCSQTLNHNVMYWYQQKSSQAPKLLFHYYDKDFNNEADTPDNFQSRRPNTSFCFLDIRSPGLGDTAMYLCATSRGGLAGQETQYFGPGTRLLVL.